The TCR beta chain described here comes from a study of T cells after yellow fever vaccination. Study overall: It was SMART-Seq v4 Ultra Low Input that prepared the fractions with low cell numbers. Notes on the study in general: Across the CD4 and CD8 compartments, a small share of clonotypes was present in both. Most clones from primary vaccination resurfaced after the booster (about 96% CD4, 88% CD8).

Looked up from germline, CDR1 is SQVTM and CDR2 is ANQGSEA. V dropped 0 bases and J dropped 4 bases, with 14 bases sitting between them. This CDR3 region has 15 residues. Remarks on this clonotype: Its antigen is undetermined.

TCRdb independently ran MiXCR on the 5' RACE reads; one entry per CDR3 protein. This table has 50,000 or so distinct CDR3 sequences, roughly 7.5% appearing once. The sample was CD8+ T cells sorted from PBMCs, taken approximately 16 days after the first yellow fever vaccination. The rearrangement joins TRBV29-1 to TRBJ2-3; D may correspond to TRBD1 or TRBD2 (5 bases each). The receptor's source is a man in his late teens or twenties who received the YFV17D yellow fever vaccine. The CDR3 DNA sequence: TGCAGCGTTGAAGAGGCCTGGGGGAACGCAGATACGCAGTATTTT. Amino acids: CSVEEAWGNADTQYF.